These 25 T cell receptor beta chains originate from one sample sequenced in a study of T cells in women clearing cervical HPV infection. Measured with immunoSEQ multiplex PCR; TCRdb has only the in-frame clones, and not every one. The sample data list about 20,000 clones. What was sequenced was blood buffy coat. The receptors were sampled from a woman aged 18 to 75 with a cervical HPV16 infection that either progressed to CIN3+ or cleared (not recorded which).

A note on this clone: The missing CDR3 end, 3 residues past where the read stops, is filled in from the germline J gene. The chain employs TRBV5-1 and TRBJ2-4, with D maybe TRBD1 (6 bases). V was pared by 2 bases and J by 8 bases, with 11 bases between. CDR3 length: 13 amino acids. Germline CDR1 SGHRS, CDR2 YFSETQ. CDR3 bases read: TGCGCCAGCAGCTTACAGGGTAGCGACATT. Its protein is CASSLQGSDI. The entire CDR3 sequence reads CASSLQGSDIQYF.

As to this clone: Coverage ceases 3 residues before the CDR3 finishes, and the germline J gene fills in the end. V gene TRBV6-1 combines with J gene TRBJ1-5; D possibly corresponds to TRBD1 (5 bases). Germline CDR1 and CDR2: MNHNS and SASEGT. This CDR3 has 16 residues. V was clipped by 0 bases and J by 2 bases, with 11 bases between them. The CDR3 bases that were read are TGTGCCAGCAGTGAAGCTTCTGGGGCTCGCAATCAGCCC. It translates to CASSEASGARNQP. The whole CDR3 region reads CASSEASGARNQPQHF.

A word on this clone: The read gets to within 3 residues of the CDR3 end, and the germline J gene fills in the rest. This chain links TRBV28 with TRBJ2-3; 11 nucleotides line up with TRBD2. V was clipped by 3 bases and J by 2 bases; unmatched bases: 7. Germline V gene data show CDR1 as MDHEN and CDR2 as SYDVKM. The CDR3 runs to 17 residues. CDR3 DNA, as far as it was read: TGTGCCAGCAGTTTGCGGAAACTAGCGGGGGACACAGATACG. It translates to CASSLRKLAGDTDT. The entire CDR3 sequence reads CASSLRKLAGDTDTQYF.

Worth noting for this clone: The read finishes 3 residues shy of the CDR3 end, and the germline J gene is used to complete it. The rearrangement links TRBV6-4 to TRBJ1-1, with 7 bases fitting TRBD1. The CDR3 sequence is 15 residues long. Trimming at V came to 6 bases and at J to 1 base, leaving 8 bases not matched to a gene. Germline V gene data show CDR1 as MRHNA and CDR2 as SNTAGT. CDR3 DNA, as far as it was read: TGTGCCAGCAGGAGGGAGGACAGGCCGAACACTGAA. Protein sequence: CASRREDRPNTE. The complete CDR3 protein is CASRREDRPNTEAFF.

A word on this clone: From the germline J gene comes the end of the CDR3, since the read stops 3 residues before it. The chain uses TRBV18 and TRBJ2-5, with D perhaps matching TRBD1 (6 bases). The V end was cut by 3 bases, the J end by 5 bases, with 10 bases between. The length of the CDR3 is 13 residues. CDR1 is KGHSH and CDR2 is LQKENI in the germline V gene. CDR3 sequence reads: CASSPTGTETQYF. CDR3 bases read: TGTGCCAGCTCACCTACAGGGACGGAGACC.

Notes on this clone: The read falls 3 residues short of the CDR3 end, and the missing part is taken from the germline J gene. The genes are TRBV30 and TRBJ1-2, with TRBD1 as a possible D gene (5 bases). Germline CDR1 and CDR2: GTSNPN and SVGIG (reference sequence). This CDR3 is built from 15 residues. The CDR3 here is CAWSPASGGSNDYTF. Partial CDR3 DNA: TGTGCCTGGAGTCCGGCTAGCGGGGGATCGAATGAC.

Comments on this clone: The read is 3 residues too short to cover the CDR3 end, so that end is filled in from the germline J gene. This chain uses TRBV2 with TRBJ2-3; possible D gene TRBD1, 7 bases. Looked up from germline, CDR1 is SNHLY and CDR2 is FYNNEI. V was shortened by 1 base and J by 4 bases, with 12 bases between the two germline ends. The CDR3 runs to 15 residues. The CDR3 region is CASSEGGGTADTQYF. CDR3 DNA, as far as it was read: TGTGCCAGCAGTGAAGGAGGGGGGACAGCAGATACG. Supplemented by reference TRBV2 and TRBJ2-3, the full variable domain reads EPEVTQTPSHQVTQMGQEVILRCVPISNHLYFYWYRQILGQKVEFLVSFYNNEISEKSEIFDDQFSVERPDGSNFTLKIRSTKLEDSAMYFCASSEGGGTADTQYFGPGTRLTVL.

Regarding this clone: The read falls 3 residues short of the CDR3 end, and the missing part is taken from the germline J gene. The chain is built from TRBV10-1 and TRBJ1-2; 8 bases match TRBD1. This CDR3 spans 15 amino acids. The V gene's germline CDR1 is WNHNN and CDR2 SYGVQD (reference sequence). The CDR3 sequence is CASSESAGGQGGYTF. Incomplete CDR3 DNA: TGCGCCAGCAGTGAGTCCGCAGGGGGCCAGGGAGGC.

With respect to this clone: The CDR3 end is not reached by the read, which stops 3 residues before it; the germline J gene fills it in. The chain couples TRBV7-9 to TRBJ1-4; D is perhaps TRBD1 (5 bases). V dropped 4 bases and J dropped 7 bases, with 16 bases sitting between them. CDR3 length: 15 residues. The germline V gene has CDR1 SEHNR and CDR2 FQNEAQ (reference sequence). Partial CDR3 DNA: TGTGCCAGCAGCTCTTCAGGGCCGCTGAGTGAAAAA. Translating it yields CASSSSGPLSEK. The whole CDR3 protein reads CASSSSGPLSEKLFF.

Partial CDR3 DNA: TGTGCCAGCAGCCAAGAGCAGTCCCATCGAGAGACC. It codes for CASSQEQSHRET. The full-length CDR3 reads as CASSQEQSHRETQYF. The chain has TRBV3-1 (or the pseudogene TRBV3-2) and TRBJ2-5; D is undetermined. The CDR3 extends 3 residues past the end of the read, so its final part is completed from the germline J gene. The CDR3 contains 15 residues. Germline assignment: CDR1 LGHDT and CDR2 YNNKEL (reference sequence). Trimming shortened V by 0 bases and J by 4 bases, and 12 bases separated the two germline ends.

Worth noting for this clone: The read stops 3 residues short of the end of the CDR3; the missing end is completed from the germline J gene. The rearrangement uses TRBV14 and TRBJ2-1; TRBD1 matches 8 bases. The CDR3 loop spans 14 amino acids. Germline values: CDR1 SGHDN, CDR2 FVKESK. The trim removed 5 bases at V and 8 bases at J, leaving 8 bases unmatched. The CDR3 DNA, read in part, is TGTGCCAGCAGCGTCGGACAGGGTGGGGATGAG. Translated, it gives CASSVGQGGDE. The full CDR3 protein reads CASSVGQGGDEQFF.

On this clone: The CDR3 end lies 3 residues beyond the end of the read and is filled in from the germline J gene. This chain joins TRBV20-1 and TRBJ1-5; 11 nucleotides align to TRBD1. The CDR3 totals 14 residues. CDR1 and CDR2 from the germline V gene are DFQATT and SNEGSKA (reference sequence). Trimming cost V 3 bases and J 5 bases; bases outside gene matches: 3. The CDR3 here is CSARRGQGDQPQHF. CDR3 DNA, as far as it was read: TGCAGTGCTAGGAGGGGACAGGGGGATCAGCCC.

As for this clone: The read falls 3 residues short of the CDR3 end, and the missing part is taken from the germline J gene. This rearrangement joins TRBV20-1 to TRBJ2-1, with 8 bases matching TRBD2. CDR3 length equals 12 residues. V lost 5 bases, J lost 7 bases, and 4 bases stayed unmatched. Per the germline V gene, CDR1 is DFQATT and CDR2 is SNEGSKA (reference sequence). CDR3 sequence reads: CSARGGNNEQFF. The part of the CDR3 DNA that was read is TGCAGTGCTCGGGGGGGGAATAATGAG.

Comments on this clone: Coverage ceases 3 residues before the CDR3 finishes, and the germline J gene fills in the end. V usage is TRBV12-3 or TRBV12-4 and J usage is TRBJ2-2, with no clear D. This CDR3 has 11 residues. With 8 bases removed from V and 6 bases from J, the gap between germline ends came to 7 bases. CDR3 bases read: TGTGCCAGCTATAATTCCGGGGAG. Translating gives CASYNSGE. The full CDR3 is CASYNSGELFF.

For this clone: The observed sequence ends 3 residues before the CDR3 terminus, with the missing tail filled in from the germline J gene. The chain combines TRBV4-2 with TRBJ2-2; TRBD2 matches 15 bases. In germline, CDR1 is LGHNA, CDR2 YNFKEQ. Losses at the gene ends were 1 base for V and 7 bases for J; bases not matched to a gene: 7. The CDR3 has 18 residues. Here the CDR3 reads CASSQVRTSGGAVGELFF. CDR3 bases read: TGTGCCAGCAGCCAAGTTCGGACTAGCGGGGGGGCCGTCGGGGAG.

This CDR3 reads CAWSARGSGANVLFF. Partial CDR3 DNA: TGTGCCTGGAGTGCCAGGGGATCTGGGGCCAACGTA. The chain has TRBV30 and TRBJ1-4; a possible D gene is TRBD1 (6 bases). The read terminates 3 residues before the CDR3 end, so the remaining end is supplied by the germline J gene. The CDR3 spans 15 residues. Germline lookup yields CDR1 GTSNPN and CDR2 SVGIG (reference sequence).

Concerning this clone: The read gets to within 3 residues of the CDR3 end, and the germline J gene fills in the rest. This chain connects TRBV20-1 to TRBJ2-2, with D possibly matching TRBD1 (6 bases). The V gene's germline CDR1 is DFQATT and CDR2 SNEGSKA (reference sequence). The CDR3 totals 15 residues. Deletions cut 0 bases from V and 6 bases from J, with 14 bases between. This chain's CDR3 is CSARDRQDPSGELFF. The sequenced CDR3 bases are TGCAGTGCTAGAGATCGACAGGACCCGTCCGGGGAG.

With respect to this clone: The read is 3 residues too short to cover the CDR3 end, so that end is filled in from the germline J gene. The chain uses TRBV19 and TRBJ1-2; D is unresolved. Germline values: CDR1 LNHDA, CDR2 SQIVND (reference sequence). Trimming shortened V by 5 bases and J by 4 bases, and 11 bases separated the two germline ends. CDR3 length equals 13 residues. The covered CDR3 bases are TGTGCCAGTAGTTCTCAGATCCTCTATGGC. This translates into CASSSQILYG. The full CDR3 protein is CASSSQILYGYTF. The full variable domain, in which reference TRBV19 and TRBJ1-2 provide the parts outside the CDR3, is DGGITQSPKYLFRKEGQNVTLSCEQNLNHDAMYWYRQDPGQGLRLIYYSQIVNDFQKGDIAEGYSVSREKKESFPLTVTSAQKNPTAFYLCASSSQILYGYTFGSGTRLTVV.

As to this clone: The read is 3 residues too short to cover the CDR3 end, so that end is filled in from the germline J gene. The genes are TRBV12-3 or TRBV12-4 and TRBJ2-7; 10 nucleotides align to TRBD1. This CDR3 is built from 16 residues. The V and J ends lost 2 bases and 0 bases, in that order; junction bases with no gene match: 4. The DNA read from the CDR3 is TGTGCCAGCAGTTTATCAGGACAGGGGGTCTCCTACGAG. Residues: CASSLSGQGVSYE. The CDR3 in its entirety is CASSLSGQGVSYEQYF.

The CDR3: CASSTTGASNQPQYF. The sequenced CDR3 bases are TGTGCCAGTAGTACGACAGGGGCTAGCAATCAGCCG. The genes are TRBV19 and TRBJ2-3; 8 bases match TRBD1. The CDR3 end is not reached by the read, which stops 3 residues before it; the germline J gene fills it in. Germline CDR1 LNHDA, CDR2 SQIVND (reference sequence). The length of the CDR3 is 15 residues.

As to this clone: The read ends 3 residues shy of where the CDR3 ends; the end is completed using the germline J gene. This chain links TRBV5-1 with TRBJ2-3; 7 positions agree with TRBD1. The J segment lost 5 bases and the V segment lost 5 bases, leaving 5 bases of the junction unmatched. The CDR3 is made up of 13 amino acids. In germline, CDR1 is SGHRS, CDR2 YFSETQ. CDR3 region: CASRDAGGDTQYF. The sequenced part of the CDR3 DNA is TGCGCCAGCAGAGACGCAGGGGGAGATACG.

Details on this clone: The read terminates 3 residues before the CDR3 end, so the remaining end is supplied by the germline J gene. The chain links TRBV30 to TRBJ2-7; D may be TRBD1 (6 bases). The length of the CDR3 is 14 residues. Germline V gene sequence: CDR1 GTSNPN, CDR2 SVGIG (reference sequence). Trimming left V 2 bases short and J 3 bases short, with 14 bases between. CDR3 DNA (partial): TGTGCCTGGAGTCTGGGGTCAGGGGACTACGAG. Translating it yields CAWSLGSGDYE. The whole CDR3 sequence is CAWSLGSGDYEQYF.

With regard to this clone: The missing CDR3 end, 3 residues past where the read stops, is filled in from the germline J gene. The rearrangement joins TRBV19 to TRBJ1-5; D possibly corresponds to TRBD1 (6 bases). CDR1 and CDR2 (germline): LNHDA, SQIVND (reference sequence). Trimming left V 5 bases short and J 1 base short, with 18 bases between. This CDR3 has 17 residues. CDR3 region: CASSSRQALYSNQPQHF. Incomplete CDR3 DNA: TGTGCCAGTAGTTCCCGACAGGCATTGTACAGCAATCAGCCC.

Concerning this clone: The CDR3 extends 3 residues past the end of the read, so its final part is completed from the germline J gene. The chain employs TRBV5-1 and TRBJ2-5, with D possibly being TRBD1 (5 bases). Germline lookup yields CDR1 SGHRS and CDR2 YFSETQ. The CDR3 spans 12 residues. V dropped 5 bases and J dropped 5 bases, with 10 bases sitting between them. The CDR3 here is CASRLGPETQYF. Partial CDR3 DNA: TGCGCCAGCAGGCTGGGGCCGGAGACC.

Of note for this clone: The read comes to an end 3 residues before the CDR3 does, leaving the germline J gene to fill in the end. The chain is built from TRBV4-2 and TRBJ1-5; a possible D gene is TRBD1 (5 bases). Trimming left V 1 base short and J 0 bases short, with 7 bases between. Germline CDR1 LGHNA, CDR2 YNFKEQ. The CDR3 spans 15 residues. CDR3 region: CASSQGQYSNQPQHF. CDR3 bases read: TGTGCCAGCAGCCAAGGACAGTATAGCAATCAGCCC.